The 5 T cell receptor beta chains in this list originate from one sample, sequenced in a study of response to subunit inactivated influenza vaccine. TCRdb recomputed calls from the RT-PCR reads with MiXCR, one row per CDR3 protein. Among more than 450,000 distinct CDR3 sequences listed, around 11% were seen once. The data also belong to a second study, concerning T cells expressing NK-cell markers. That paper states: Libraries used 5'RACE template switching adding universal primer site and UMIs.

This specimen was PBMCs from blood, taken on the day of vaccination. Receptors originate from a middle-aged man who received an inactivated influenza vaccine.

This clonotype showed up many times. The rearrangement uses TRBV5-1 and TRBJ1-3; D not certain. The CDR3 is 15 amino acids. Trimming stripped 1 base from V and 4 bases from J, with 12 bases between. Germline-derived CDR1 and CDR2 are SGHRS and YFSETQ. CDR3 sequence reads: CASSLSANLGNTIYF. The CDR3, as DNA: TGCGCCAGCAGCTTGTCGGCCAATCTCGGAAACACCATATATTTT.

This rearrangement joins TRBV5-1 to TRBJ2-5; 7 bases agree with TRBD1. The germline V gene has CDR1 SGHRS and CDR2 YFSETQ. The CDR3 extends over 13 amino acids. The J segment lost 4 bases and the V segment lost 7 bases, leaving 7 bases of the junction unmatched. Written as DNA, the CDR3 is TGCGCCAGCCTCAAGGGGGCCGGAGAGACCCAGTACTTC. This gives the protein CASLKGAGETQYF.

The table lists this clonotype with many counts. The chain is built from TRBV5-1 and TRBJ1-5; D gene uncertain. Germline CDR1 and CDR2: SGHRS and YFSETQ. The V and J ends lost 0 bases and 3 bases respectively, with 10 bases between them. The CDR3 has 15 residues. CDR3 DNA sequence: TGCGCCAGCAGCTTGGTGGGTGGCAACAATCAGCCCCAGCATTTT. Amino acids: CASSLVGGNNQPQHF.

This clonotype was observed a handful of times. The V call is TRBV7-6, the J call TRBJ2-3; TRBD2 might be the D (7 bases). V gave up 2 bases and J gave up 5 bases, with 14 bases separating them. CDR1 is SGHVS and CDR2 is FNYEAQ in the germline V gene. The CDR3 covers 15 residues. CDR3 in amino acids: CASSLFGGLRDTQYF. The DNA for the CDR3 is TGTGCCAGCAGCTTATTCGGGGGGCTGCGAGATACGCAGTATTTT. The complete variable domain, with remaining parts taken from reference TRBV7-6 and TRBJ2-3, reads GAGVSQSPRYKVTKRGQDVALRCDPISGHVSLYWYRQALGQGPEFLTYFNYEAQQDKSGLPNDRFSAERPEGSISTLTIQRTEQRDSAMYRCASSLFGGLRDTQYFGPGTRLTVL.

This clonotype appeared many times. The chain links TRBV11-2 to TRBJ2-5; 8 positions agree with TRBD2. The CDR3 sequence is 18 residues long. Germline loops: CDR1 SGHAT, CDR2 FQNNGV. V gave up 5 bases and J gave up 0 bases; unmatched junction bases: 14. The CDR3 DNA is TGTGCCAGCAGCCGAGTTGGGGCTGGCGGGGGGTACCAAGAGACCCAGTACTTC. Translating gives CASSRVGAGGGYQETQYF.